This entry concerns a single T cell receptor beta chain. Its antigen is still unknown. This record comes from a study of shared clonotypes between healthy human individuals. Assay: immunoSEQ multiplex PCR; the TCRdb copy retains only in-frame clones and omits some. The sample holds 2 million to 2.5 million clones, just under 95% seen once. V lost 0 bases and J lost 7, with 7 bases in between. CDR1 is MGHRA and CDR2 is YSYEKL in the germline V gene. The CDR3 is made up of 12 amino acids. Study conclusions and caveats: Generation probabilities were higher for clonotypes shared across all four sorted-subset donors than for unshared ones. With several donors compared, 4.5% to 6.5% of naive CD4 clonotypes were shared.

The sequencing sample was made of naive CD4+ T cells from PBMCs. Subset specified: CD45RA+ positively selected. The chain combines TRBV4-1 with TRBJ2-7, with a tentative D call TRBD1 (6 bases). The receptor was isolated from a man aged 18 to 30 in good health. Some clones in this sample may be carry-over from other donors' samples. CDR3 amino acids: CASSQEGAEQYF. DNA for the CDR3: TGCGCCAGCAGCCAAGAGGGGGCGGAGCAGTACTTC.